The T cell receptor beta chain described here comes from a study of monozygotic twins with inflammatory bowel disease. Findings of the study overall: Compared with healthy co-twins, IBD patients showed reduced TCRbeta repertoire diversity by inverse Simpson. Compared with healthy twins, IBD patients shared fewer clonotypes with others, especially with disease activity.

For both chains, the TCRalpha and TCRbeta cDNA went through two nested PCRs of roughly 15 and 9 cycles. TCRdb derives one entry per CDR3 protein from the 5' RACE reads, leaving out DNA. The ten most abundant clones cover more than 2% of a sample with 400,000 to 500,000 distinct CDR3 sequences. A note on this clonotype: Its antigen is currently unknown.

Germline-derived CDR1 and CDR2 are WNHNN and SYGVQD (reference sequence). The CDR3 sequence is 18 residues long. The source is a human donor with ulcerative colitis or Crohn's disease, or a healthy co-twin of an affected twin (not recorded which). Sequenced: blood. The V gene is TRBV10-1, the J gene TRBJ2-2; the D call from TCRdb, TRBD1, cannot be confirmed without DNA. CDR3 sequence: CASTGDPDRDGETGELFF.